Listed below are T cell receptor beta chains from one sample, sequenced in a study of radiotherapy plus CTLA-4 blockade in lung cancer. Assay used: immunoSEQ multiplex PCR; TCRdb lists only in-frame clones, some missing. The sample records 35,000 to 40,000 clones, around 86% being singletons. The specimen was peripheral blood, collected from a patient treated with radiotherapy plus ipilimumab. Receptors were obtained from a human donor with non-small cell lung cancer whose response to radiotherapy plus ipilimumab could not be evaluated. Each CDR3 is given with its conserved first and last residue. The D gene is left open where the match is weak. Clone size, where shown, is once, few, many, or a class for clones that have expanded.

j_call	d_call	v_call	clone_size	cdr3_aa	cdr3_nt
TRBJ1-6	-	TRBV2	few	CASRGPTGSPLHF	TGTGCCAGCAGGGGTCCTACGGGTTCACCCCTCCACTTT
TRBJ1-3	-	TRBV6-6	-	CASSYADPSGNTIYF	TGTGCCAGCAGTTACGCAGATCCCTCTGGAAACACCATATATTTT
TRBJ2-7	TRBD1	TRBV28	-	CASREQGAAEQYF	TGTGCCAGCAGGGAACAGGGGGCGGCCGAGCAGTACTTC
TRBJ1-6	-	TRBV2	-	CASSGGINSPLHF	TGTGCCAGCAGTGGAGGAATTAATTCACCCCTCCACTTT
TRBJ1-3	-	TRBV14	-	CASSQDWGGTIYF	TGTGCCAGCAGCCAAGATTGGGGGGGCACCATATATTTT
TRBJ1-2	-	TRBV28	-	CASSGINGYTF	TGTGCCAGCAGCGGTATTAATGGCTACACCTTC
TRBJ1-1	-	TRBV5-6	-	CASSLDSLNTEAFF	TGTGCCAGCAGCCTGGACAGCTTGAACACTGAAGCTTTCTTT
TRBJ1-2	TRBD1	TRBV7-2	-	CASSLEQGRGGYTF	TGTGCCAGCAGCTTAGAACAGGGGCGGGGTGGCTACACCTTC
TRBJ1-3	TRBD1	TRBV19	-	CASSPADRVGNTIYF	TGTGCCAGTAGTCCTGCAGACAGGGTTGGAAACACCATATATTTT
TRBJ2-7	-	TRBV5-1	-	CASSFFRGGQSLNEQYF	TGCGCCAGCAGCTTTTTTCGAGGAGGGCAGTCCCTGAACGAGCAGTACTTC
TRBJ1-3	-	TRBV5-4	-	CASHSDNSGNTIYF	TGTGCCAGCCACTCTGACAACTCTGGAAACACCATATATTTT
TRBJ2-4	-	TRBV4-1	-	CASSSLLPGLDIQYF	TGCGCCAGCAGCTCGCTCCTTCCGGGTCTAGACATTCAGTACTTC
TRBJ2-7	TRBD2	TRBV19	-	CASSGLAGDSYEQYF	TGTGCCAGTAGTGGACTAGCGGGTGACTCCTACGAGCAGTACTTC
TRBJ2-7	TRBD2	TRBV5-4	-	CASSAPLAGEYEQYF	TGTGCCAGCAGCGCCCCGTTAGCGGGGGAATACGAGCAGTACTTC
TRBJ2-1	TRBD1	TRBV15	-	CATSRVQGKQFF	TGTGCCACCAGCAGAGTACAGGGGAAGCAGTTCTTC
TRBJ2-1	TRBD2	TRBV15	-	CATSRDSGLANEQFF	TGTGCCACCAGCAGAGATTCGGGACTAGCGAATGAGCAGTTCTTC
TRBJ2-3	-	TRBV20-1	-	CSARGRLTQYF	TGCAGTGCTAGGGGGCGGCTAACGCAGTATTTT
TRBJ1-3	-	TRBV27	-	CASSLRQGNTIYF	TGTGCCAGCAGTCTCCGACAGGGAAACACCATATATTTT
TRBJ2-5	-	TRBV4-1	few	CASSQEREETQYF	TGCGCCAGCAGCCAAGAGCGGGAAGAGACCCAGTACTTC
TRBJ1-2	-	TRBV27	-	CASREAGGRSYGYTF	TGTGCCAGCCGGGAGGCTGGGGGGCGATCCTATGGCTACACCTTC
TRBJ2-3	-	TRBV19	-	CASSRQVSDTQYF	TGTGCCAGTAGTAGACAGGTCTCGGATACGCAGTATTTT
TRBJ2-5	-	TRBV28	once	CASSSSQDNQETQYF	TGTGCCAGCAGTTCGTCACAGGACAACCAAGAGACCCAGTACTTC
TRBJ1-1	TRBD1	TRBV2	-	CASGQGATMNTEAFF	TGTGCGTCAGGACAGGGGGCTACCATGAACACTGAAGCTTTCTTT
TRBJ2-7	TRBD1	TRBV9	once	CASSGGQAPNYEQYF	TGTGCCAGCAGCGGGGGACAGGCCCCTAATTACGAGCAGTACTTC
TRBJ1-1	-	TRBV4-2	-	CASSPQVMNTEAFF	TGTGCCAGCAGCCCACAGGTAATGAACACTGAAGCTTTCTTT
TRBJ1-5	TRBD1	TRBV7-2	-	CASSTATGGLGNQPQHF	TGTGCCAGCAGCACAGCTACAGGGGGCTTGGGCAATCAGCCCCAGCATTTT
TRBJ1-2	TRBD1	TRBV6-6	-	CASSPTGDYGYTF	TGTGCCAGCAGCCCCACAGGGGACTATGGCTACACCTTC
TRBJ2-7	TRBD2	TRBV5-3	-	CARSLGTSGRAAEQYF	TGTGCCAGAAGCCTCGGGACTAGCGGGAGGGCAGCCGAGCAGTACTTC
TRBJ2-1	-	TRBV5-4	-	CAVQAVRYNEQFF	TGTGCCGTCCAGGCAGTGCGCTACAATGAGCAGTTCTTC
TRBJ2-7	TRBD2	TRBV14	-	CASSRLTSSYEQCF	TGTGCCAGCAGTCGCTTGACTAGCTCCTACGAGCAGTGCTTC
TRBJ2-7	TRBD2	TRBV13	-	CASRGVSGGSYEQYF	TGTGCCAGCAGGGGGGTGTCGGGGGGCTCCTACGAGCAGTACTTC
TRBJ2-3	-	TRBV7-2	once	CAGGGLDTDTQYF	TGTGCCGGGGGGGGCCTGGACACAGATACGCAGTATTTT
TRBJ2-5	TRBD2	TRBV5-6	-	CASSAGGPAGRTQYF	TGTGCCAGCAGCGCGGGGGGCCCCGCGGGTCGGACCCAGTACTTC
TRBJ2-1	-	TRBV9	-	CASTRGSSSYNEQFF	TGTGCCAGCACCAGAGGGTCCTCCTCCTACAATGAGCAGTTCTTC
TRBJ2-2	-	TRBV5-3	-	CARSLERSHYSNTGELFF	TGTGCCAGAAGCTTGGAGCGGAGCCACTATTCGAACACCGGGGAGCTGTTTTTT
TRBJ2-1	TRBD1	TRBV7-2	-	CASSLFGQGRNEQFF	TGTGCCAGCAGCTTGTTCGGACAGGGTAGAAATGAGCAGTTCTTC
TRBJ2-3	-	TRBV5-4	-	CASSSRGVNTDTQYF	TGTGCCAGCAGCTCACGGGGTGTAAACACAGATACGCAGTATTTT
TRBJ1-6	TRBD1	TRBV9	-	CASSVGDRDSPLHF	TGTGCCAGCAGCGTAGGGGACAGGGATTCACCCCTCCACTTT
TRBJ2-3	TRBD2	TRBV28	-	CASSSLTGGGDTQYF	TGTGCCAGCAGTTCTCTGACCGGGGGGGGAGATACGCAGTATTTT
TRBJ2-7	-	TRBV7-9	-	CASSLRPDSSEQYF	TGTGCCAGCAGCTTAAGGCCAGACTCCAGCGAGCAGTACTTC
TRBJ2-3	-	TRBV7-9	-	CASSFPGTSTDTQYF	TGTGCCAGCAGCTTCCCCGGGACTAGCACAGATACGCAGTATTTT
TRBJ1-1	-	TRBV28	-	CASRSGQGFTEAFF	TGTGCCAGCAGGTCGGGGCAGGGGTTCACTGAAGCTTTCTTT
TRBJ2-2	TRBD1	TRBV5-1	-	CASSYGTGPTGELFF	TGCGCCAGCAGCTATGGGACAGGGCCCACCGGGGAGCTGTTTTTT
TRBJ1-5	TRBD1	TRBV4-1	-	CASSWTGEEPQHF	TGCGCCAGCAGCTGGACAGGGGAAGAACCCCAGCATTTT
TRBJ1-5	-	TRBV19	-	CASSIGFSNQPQHF	TGTGCCAGTAGTATCGGTTTCAGCAATCAGCCCCAGCATTTT
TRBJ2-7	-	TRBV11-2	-	CASSPPVPGGEQYF	TGTGCCAGCAGCCCTCCTGTACCTGGAGGCGAGCAGTACTTC
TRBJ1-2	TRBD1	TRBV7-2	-	CASSLDPPGGGEGYTF	TGTGCCAGCAGCTTAGACCCCCCGGGAGGGGGCGAGGGCTACACCTTC
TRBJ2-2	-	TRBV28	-	CASRLRDFFTGELFF	TGTGCCAGCAGACTCCGGGACTTCTTCACCGGGGAGCTGTTTTTT
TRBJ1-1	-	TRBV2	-	CASSRTVNTEAFF	TGTGCCAGCAGTCGGACAGTAAACACTGAAGCTTTCTTT
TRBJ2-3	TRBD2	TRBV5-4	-	CASRLAGDLDTQYF	TGTGCCAGCAGACTAGCGGGAGACCTCGATACGCAGTATTTT
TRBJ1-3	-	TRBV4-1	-	CASSQPSRGSGNTIYF	TGCGCCAGCAGCCAGCCAAGTCGGGGCTCTGGAAACACCATATATTTT
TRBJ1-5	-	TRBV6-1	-	CASSGQNSNQPQHF	TGTGCCAGCAGTGGACAGAATAGCAATCAGCCCCAGCATTTT
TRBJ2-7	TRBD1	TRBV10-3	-	CAIQGQSYEQYF	TGTGCCATCCAGGGACAGTCCTACGAGCAGTACTTC